This passage covers 23 T cell receptor beta chains from one sample sequenced in a study of shared clonotypes between healthy human individuals. CD8 cells classed as naive were CD45RO-negative and positively selected for CCR7, excluding terminally differentiated effector memory CD45RA+ cells. Produced via immunoSEQ multiplex PCR; TCRdb's table is partial and in-frame only. The sample contains about 2.1 million clones, 93% of which appear only once. Sequenced sample: naive CD8+ T cells from PBMCs. Receptor source: a man aged 18-30 years in good health. Some clones in this sample may be carry-over from other donors' samples.

The chain combines TRBV18 with TRBJ2-7; 9 nucleotides agree with TRBD1. The length of the CDR3 is 14 residues. J was trimmed by 4 bases and V by 6 bases; bases with no gene match: 7. The germline CDR1 and CDR2 sequences are KGHSH and LQKENI. The CDR3 region is CASSLRGTGYEQYF. The CDR3 DNA follows: TGTGCCAGCTCTCTCCGGGGGACAGGGTACGAGCAGTACTTC.

The V and J genes are TRBV28 and TRBJ2-7; D could derive from TRBD1 or TRBD2 (5 bases each). The V end was cut by 6 bases, the J end by 2 bases, with 17 bases between. The length of the CDR3 is 15 residues. Germline V gives CDR1 MDHEN, CDR2 SYDVKM. DNA for the CDR3: TGTGCCAGCAGAACCTCCTGGGACGGCACCTACGAGCAGTACTTC. Translation gives CASRTSWDGTYEQYF.

The chain recombines TRBV6-5 with TRBJ1-1; D gene uncertain. Trimming removed 0 bases at V and 0 bases at J, with 11 bases between. The germline V gene has CDR1 MNHEY and CDR2 SVGAGI. The CDR3 loop spans 16 amino acids. This chain's CDR3 is CASSYSTQSMNTEAFF. The CDR3, as DNA: TGTGCCAGCAGTTACTCGACCCAAAGCATGAACACTGAAGCTTTCTTT.

This clone was recorded a few times. Here the CDR3 reads CASSPGLGGTNYGYTF. As DNA, the CDR3 is TGTGCCAGCAGCCCAGGGCTAGGAGGGACTAACTATGGCTACACCTTC. The J gene is TRBJ1-2, the V gene TRBV7-9; tentatively, D is TRBD1 (5 bases). The germline CDR1 and CDR2 sequences are SEHNR and FQNEAQ (reference sequence). The ends were cut back, 5 bases at V and 0 bases at J, with 16 bases in the middle. The CDR3 covers 16 residues. The full variable domain, completed using reference TRBV7-9 and TRBJ1-2, is DTGVSQNPRHKITKRGQNVTFRCDPISEHNRLYWYRQTLGQGPEFLTYFQNEAQLEKSRLLSDRFSAERPKGSFSTLEIQRTEQGDSAMYLCASSPGLGGTNYGYTFGSGTRLTVV.

The chain uses TRBV4-1 and TRBJ2-2; D gene ambiguous. Trimming removed 0 bases at V and 9 bases at J, with 14 bases between. From germline, CDR1 is MGHRA and CDR2 YSYEKL. This CDR3 region has 15 residues. The CDR3, as DNA: TGCGCCAGCAGCCAAGATGGGTCGGTTCACCGGGAGCTGTTTTTT. This translates into CASSQDGSVHRELFF.

The gene calls are TRBV27 and TRBJ2-2; 7 nucleotides line up with TRBD1. Germline CDR1 and CDR2: MNHEY and SMNVEV (reference sequence). The junction had 8 bases not matched to a gene; V was cut back by 6 bases and J by 4 bases. CDR3 length: 15 amino acids. The CDR3 region is CASSLLPGGTGELFF. The CDR3 DNA sequence: TGTGCCAGCAGCTTACTCCCAGGGGGCACCGGGGAGCTGTTTTTT.

The gene calls are TRBV27 and TRBJ1-2; 7 nucleotides match TRBD1. The J segment lost 4 bases and the V segment lost 4 bases, leaving 15 bases of the junction unmatched. CDR3 length: 17 amino acids. The germline V gene has CDR1 MNHEY and CDR2 SMNVEV (reference sequence). In DNA form, the CDR3 reads TGTGCCAGCAGTTGGACAGGCCCAACCACCCCCCCCTATGGCTACACCTTC. This codes for CASSWTGPTTPPYGYTF.

The rearrangement links TRBV6-5 to TRBJ2-3; 8 bases align to TRBD1. In germline, CDR1 is MNHEY, CDR2 SVGAGI. V was pared by 2 bases and J by 4 bases, with 5 bases of the junction left unmatched. This CDR3 comprises 15 residues. CDR3 in amino acids: CASSYETGVADTQYF. DNA for the CDR3: TGTGCCAGCAGTTACGAGACAGGGGTTGCAGATACGCAGTATTTT.

This clone was picked up one time. The V gene is TRBV27, the J gene TRBJ2-2; tentatively, D is TRBD2 (6 bases). Trimming took 8 bases from V and 5 from J, leaving 18 bases between them. There are 15 residues in the CDR3. Germline CDR1 reads MNHEY; CDR2 reads SMNVEV (reference sequence). CDR3 sequence: CASLPVGAGTGELFF. The CDR3 bases are TGTGCCAGCTTACCCGTCGGGGCGGGAACCGGGGAGCTGTTTTTT.

This clone has only one observation. The rearrangement uses TRBV13 and TRBJ1-6; D remains unclear. This CDR3 is 12 amino acids long. Germline V CDR1 and CDR2: PRHDT, FYEKMQ (reference sequence). V lost 5 bases to trimming and J lost 11 bases, with 10 bases between them. For the CDR3, the DNA is TGTGCCAGCAGCCTCCCCAATGCACCCCTCCACTTT. It encodes CASSLPNAPLHF.

V gene TRBV28 combines with J gene TRBJ1-5, with TRBD1 identical over 7 bases. CDR1 MDHEN and CDR2 SYDVKM come from the germline V gene. The ends lost 6 bases at V and 5 bases at J; junction bases unmatched: 13. This CDR3 has 16 amino acids. CDR3 DNA sequence: TGTGCCAGCAGCCCCACAGGGGTTCAGGGCTATCAGCCCCAGCATTTT. Residues: CASSPTGVQGYQPQHF. Drawing the rest from reference TRBV28 and TRBJ1-5, the complete variable domain is DVKVTQSSRYLVKRTGEKVFLECVQDMDHENMFWYRQDPGLGLRLIYFSYDVKMKEKGDIPEGYSVSREKKERFSLILESASTNQTSMYLCASSPTGVQGYQPQHFGDGTRLSIL.

The chain uses TRBV27 and TRBJ2-7, with D maybe TRBD2 (6 bases). V lost 3 bases to trimming and J lost 6 bases, with 12 bases between them. The CDR3 loop spans 13 amino acids. Germline loops: CDR1 MNHEY, CDR2 SMNVEV (reference sequence). The CDR3 nucleotides read TGTGCCAGCAGTTTGGGGGGAGCAAGCGAGCAGTACTTC. Protein product: CASSLGGASEQYF.

This chain links TRBV7-2 with TRBJ2-1; the match to TRBD2 covers 10 bases. The CDR3 has 15 residues. Germline V gives CDR1 SGHTA, CDR2 FQGNSA. V shed 3 bases and J 8 bases; nucleotides not matched to a gene: 7. CDR3 in amino acids: CASSLTSGLLDEQFF. The CDR3 DNA sequence: TGTGCCAGCAGCTTGACTAGCGGGTTACTCGATGAGCAGTTCTTC.

A few counts support this clone. The chain combines TRBV7-9 with TRBJ2-1, with a weak D call TRBD1 (6 bases). The CDR3 consists of 14 residues. Trimming cost V 5 bases and J 6 bases, with 14 bases left between them. Germline V lookup: CDR1 SEHNR, CDR2 FQNEAQ (reference sequence). CDR3 protein: CASSHSTGPNEQFF. As DNA, the CDR3 is TGTGCCAGCAGCCATTCAACAGGGCCCAATGAGCAGTTCTTC.

The J gene is TRBJ2-5, the V gene TRBV19; D is tentatively TRBD1 or TRBD2 (5 bases each). The V and J ends lost 1 base and 4 bases respectively, with 10 bases between them. Per germline, CDR1 LNHDA and CDR2 SQIVND (reference sequence). The CDR3 runs to 14 residues. CDR3 sequence reads: CASSIVWGRETQYF. CDR3 coding DNA: TGTGCCAGTAGTATAGTGTGGGGGAGAGAGACCCAGTACTTC.

The V call is TRBV27, the J call TRBJ2-2, with D possibly TRBD2 on 7 matching bases. Deletions cut 7 bases from V and 3 bases from J, with 18 bases between. Germline CDR1 and CDR2: MNHEY and SMNVEV (reference sequence). The CDR3 contains 16 residues. For the CDR3, the DNA is TGTGCCAGCACCTCCGGCGGGGGCGGTGACACCGGGGAGCTGTTTTTT. Its protein is CASTSGGGGDTGELFF.

A remark on this clone: The sample has other DNA sequences that encode this CDR3 too. The V and J genes are TRBV19 and TRBJ1-2; 9 bases are a match to TRBD1. J was trimmed by 6 bases and V by 5 bases; bases with no gene match: 4. In germline, CDR1 is LNHDA, CDR2 SQIVND (reference sequence). CDR3 size: 13 residues. The chain's CDR3 is CASSPWTGDGYTF. CDR3 DNA sequence: TGTGCCAGTAGTCCCTGGACAGGGGATGGCTACACCTTC.

The V and J genes are TRBV6-5 and TRBJ2-7; D possibly uses TRBD1 or TRBD2 (6 bases each). The V and J ends lost 8 bases and 3 bases respectively, with 11 bases between them. This CDR3 is 12 amino acids long. Germline V gives CDR1 MNHEY, CDR2 SVGAGI. The CDR3 here is CASGGLNYEQYF. The CDR3 nucleotides are TGTGCCAGCGGGGGGCTTAACTACGAGCAGTACTTC.

V usage is TRBV11-2 and J usage is TRBJ2-3, with a tentative D call TRBD2 (6 bases). Germline CDR1 reads SGHAT; CDR2 reads FQNNGV. This CDR3 region has 17 residues. Trimming removed 5 bases at V and 1 base at J, with 19 bases between. CDR3 region: CASSRRGSSGGTDTQYF. CDR3 DNA: TGTGCCAGCAGCCGCCGTGGGAGCTCGGGGGGCACAGATACGCAGTATTTT.

The chain joins TRBV18 to TRBJ2-2; no reliable D call. V was pared by 1 base and J by 6 bases, with 9 bases between. The CDR3 is 14 residues long. Germline loops: CDR1 KGHSH, CDR2 LQKENI. The CDR3 loop reads CASSPQGGSGELFF. In nucleotides, the CDR3 is TGTGCCAGCTCACCACAAGGCGGTTCCGGGGAGCTGTTTTTT.

This chain links TRBV27 with TRBJ2-2; 7 nucleotides match TRBD2. CDR3 length: 17 residues. J lost 2 bases, V lost 6 bases, and 12 bases had no gene match. The V gene's germline CDR1 is MNHEY and CDR2 SMNVEV (reference sequence). In DNA form, the CDR3 reads TGTGCCAGCAGCCCCCTACAGCGGGACCCTAACACCGGGGAGCTGTTTTTT. Its protein is CASSPLQRDPNTGELFF.

V and J are TRBV9 and TRBJ2-7; maybe TRBD2 (6 bases). Germline assignment: CDR1 SGDLS and CDR2 YYNGEE. Trimming pared 4 bases from V and 2 bases from J, leaving 13 bases between. The CDR3 extends over 14 amino acids. Here the CDR3 DNA reads TGTGCCAGCAGCCCCCCGACTAGAACCTACGAGCAGTACTTC. Its protein product is CASSPPTRTYEQYF.

This chain uses TRBV27 with TRBJ1-4, with D unclear. Germline-derived CDR1 and CDR2 are MNHEY and SMNVEV (reference sequence). Trimming stripped 8 bases from V and 0 bases from J, with 13 bases between. The CDR3 is 15 residues long. DNA for the CDR3: TGTGCCAGCGGCCTTCAGGCCGCAACTAATGAAAAACTGTTTTTT. Protein sequence: CASGLQAATNEKLFF.